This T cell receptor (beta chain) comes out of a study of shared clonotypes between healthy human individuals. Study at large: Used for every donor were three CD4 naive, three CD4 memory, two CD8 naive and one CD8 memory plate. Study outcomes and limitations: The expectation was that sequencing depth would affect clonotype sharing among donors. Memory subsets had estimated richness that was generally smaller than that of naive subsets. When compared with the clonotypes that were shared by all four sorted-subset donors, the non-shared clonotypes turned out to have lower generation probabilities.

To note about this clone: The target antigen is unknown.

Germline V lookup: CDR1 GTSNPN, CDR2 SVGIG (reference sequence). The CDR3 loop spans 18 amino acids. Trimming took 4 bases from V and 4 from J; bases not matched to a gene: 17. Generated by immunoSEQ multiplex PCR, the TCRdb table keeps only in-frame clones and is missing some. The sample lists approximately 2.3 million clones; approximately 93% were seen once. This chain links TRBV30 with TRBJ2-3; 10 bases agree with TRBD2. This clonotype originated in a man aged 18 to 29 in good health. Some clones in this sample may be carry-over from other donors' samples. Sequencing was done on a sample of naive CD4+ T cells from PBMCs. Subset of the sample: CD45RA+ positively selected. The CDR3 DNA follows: TGTGCCTGGAATCCGGGACTAGCGTCCCTAACGGAGGCAGATACGCAGTATTTT. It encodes CAWNPGLASLTEADTQYF.